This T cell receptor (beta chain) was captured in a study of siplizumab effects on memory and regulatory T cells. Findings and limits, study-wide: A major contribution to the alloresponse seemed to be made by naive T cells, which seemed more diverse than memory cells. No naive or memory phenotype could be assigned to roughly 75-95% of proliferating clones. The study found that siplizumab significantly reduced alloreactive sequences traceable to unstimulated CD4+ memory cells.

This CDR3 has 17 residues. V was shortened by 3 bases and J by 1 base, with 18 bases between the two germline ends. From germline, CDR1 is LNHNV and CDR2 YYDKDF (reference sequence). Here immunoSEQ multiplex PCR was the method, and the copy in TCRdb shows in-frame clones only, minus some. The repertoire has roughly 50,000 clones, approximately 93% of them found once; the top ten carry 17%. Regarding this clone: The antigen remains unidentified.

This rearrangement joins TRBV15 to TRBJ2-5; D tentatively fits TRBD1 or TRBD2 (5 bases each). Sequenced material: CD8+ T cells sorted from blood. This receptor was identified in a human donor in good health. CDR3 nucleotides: TGTGCCACCAGCAGCGGAGGACGGGACGAATTCCAAGAGACCCAGTACTTC. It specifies CATSSGGRDEFQETQYF.